These 18 T cell receptor beta chains originate from one sample sequenced in a study of T cells expressing NK-cell markers. TCRdb reprocessed the 5' RACE reads and keeps a single row for each CDR3 protein, giving no DNA. This table lists about 260,000 distinct CDR3 sequences. Sequenced material: blood T cells: a sorted CD56 or NKG2C T cell subset, CD4+ or CD8+ T cells, or bulk PBMC T cells (not recorded which). The source of these receptors is a woman aged 18 to 75 in good health.

The chain links TRBV7-9 to TRBJ2-5; TCRdb picks TRBD2, but there is no DNA to check that call. Germline lookup yields CDR1 SEHNR and CDR2 FQNEAQ (reference sequence). This CDR3 has 14 amino acids. This CDR3 reads CASRGTSGTGTQYF.

The rearrangement uses TRBV27 and TRBJ2-3; lacking DNA, the TRBD1 call made by TCRdb goes unchecked. This CDR3 is built from 13 residues. The germline V gene encodes CDR1 MNHEY and CDR2 SMNVEV (reference sequence). The CDR3: CASSSISGATQYF.

The rearrangement joins TRBV20-1 to TRBJ1-1. The CDR3 runs to 12 residues. The V gene's germline CDR1 is DFQATT and CDR2 SNEGSKA (reference sequence). CDR3 loop: CSASSSVAEAFF.

This chain joins TRBV9 and TRBJ2-3. The CDR3 is 15 amino acids. Germline V gene data show CDR1 as SGDLS and CDR2 as YYNGEE. The CDR3 is CASSRLDQSTDTQYF.

The chain employs TRBV6-2 or TRBV6-3 and TRBJ1-4; the TCRdb D gene call, TRBD1, has no DNA to confirm it. The CDR3 has 13 amino acids. Looked up from germline, CDR1 is MNHEY and CDR2 is SVGEGT. CDR3 in amino acids: CASGRRRREKLFF.

V gene TRBV29-1 combines with J gene TRBJ2-1; TCRdb reports TRBD2, a call that lacks DNA to check it against. This CDR3 comprises 12 residues. Germline loops: CDR1 SQVTM, CDR2 ANQGSEA. CDR3 region: CRGTSGYNEQFF.

This chain links TRBV20-1 with TRBJ1-4; TCRdb selects TRBD1, and the lack of DNA leaves this call unchecked. Germline V gene lookup returns CDR1 DFQATT and CDR2 SNEGSKA (reference sequence). CDR3 size: 14 residues. CDR3 amino acids: CSAGETASNEKLFF.

The chain joins TRBV12-3 or TRBV12-4 to TRBJ2-3. CDR3 length: 13 residues. The CDR3 sequence is CASSSDHTDTQYF.

J is TRBJ2-5 and V is TRBV29-1; TCRdb reports TRBD1, a call that lacks DNA to check it against. The V gene's germline CDR1 is SQVTM and CDR2 ANQGSEA. CDR3 length: 12 residues. The CDR3 region is CSVRQGQETQYF.

The chain has TRBV20-1 and TRBJ1-4. The CDR3 runs to 15 residues. Germline CDR1 reads DFQATT; CDR2 reads SNEGSKA (reference sequence). This CDR3 is CSAREAHRWHEKLFF.

This sequence joins TRBV7-8 and TRBJ2-6. Germline lookup yields CDR1 SGHVS and CDR2 FQNEAQ. The CDR3 loop spans 15 amino acids. The CDR3 loop reads CASSLLVAGANVLTF.

V and J are TRBV12-3 or TRBV12-4 and TRBJ2-2; the D call of TRBD1 rests on TCRdb alone, since no DNA is present to check it. There are 16 residues in the CDR3. CDR3 region: CASSLGGPRNAGELFF.

This chain uses TRBV4-3 with TRBJ2-5; lacking DNA, the TRBD1 call made by TCRdb goes unchecked. CDR1 and CDR2 (germline): LGHNA, YSLEER. The CDR3 has 16 residues. The CDR3 loop is CASSQVGGRGLETQYF.

The V and J genes are TRBV7-2 and TRBJ1-1; the TCRdb D gene call, TRBD1, has no DNA to confirm it. CDR3 length: 17 residues. In germline, CDR1 is SGHTA, CDR2 FQGNSA. CDR3 in amino acids: CASSRGVGRGPNTEAFF.

The V gene is TRBV6-5, the J gene TRBJ1-2. The CDR3 covers 13 residues. In germline, CDR1 is MNHEY, CDR2 SVGAGI. Here the CDR3 reads CASSSRWGNGYTF.

The chain couples TRBV19 to TRBJ2-7; TCRdb's assignment of TRBD1 cannot be checked, as there is no DNA. Germline V gene sequence: CDR1 LNHDA, CDR2 SQIVND (reference sequence). This CDR3 is built from 18 residues. The CDR3 sequence: CASSSTGRQGAGSYEQYF.

The chain is built from TRBV20-1 and TRBJ2-1; TCRdb's D call of TRBD2 is untestable without DNA. The CDR3 sequence is 13 residues long. Germline-derived CDR1 and CDR2 are DFQATT and SNEGSKA (reference sequence). CDR3 amino acids: CSANTAPYNEQFF.

V gene TRBV20-1 combines with J gene TRBJ1-1; TCRdb's D call, TRBD1, is unchecked because there is no DNA. The CDR3 runs 15 residues. CDR1 is DFQATT, CDR2 SNEGSKA, per germline (reference sequence). CDR3 loop: CSARGRNGMNTEAFF.